The 24 T cell receptor beta chains presented below share a single source sample, sequenced in a study of T-cell reconstitution after alpha-beta-depleted transplantation in children. Construction of the TCRbeta library involved unique molecular identifiers. MiXCR was run by TCRdb on the PCR reads, yielding one entry per CDR3 protein. The sample gives around 960,000 distinct CDR3 sequences, 25% to 35% of which show up once; roughly 28% is in the top ten. This specimen consisted of PBMCs, mostly from graft donor cells, obtained 360 days after TCRalphabeta/CD19-depleted stem cell transplant. The receptor source for this set is a boy less than two years old who had a stem cell transplant for SCID, so the T cells may come from the graft donor.

Only a few counts were recorded for this clonotype. This sequence joins TRBV18 and TRBJ2-2, with 10 positions matching TRBD1. Trimming cost V 3 bases and J 5 bases; bases outside gene matches: 6. CDR3 length: 16 residues. Germline lookup yields CDR1 KGHSH and CDR2 LQKENI. The CDR3 here is CASSPWTGGATGELFF. CDR3 DNA sequence: TGTGCCAGCTCACCGTGGACAGGGGGTGCAACCGGGGAGCTGTTTTTT. The complete variable domain, with remaining parts taken from reference TRBV18 and TRBJ2-2, reads NAGVMQNPRHLVRRRGQEARLRCSPMKGHSHVYWYRQLPEEGLKFMVYLQKENIIDESGMPKERFSAEFPKEGPSILRIQQVVRGDSAAYFCASSPWTGGATGELFFGEGSRLTVL.

V is TRBV4-1 and J is TRBJ2-2; D is tentatively TRBD1 or TRBD2 (5 bases each). The CDR3 spans 14 residues. Per germline, CDR1 MGHRA and CDR2 YSYEKL. V was cut by 6 bases and J by 4 bases, with 12 bases left in between. CDR3 residues: CASRKSGATGELFF. CDR3 DNA: TGCGCCAGCAGGAAGTCCGGGGCCACCGGGGAGCTGTTTTTT.

This clonotype was observed a few times. This chain joins TRBV5-1 and TRBJ1-1; D unclear. Trimming took off 0 bases at V and 7 bases at J, with 13 bases between the two ends. This CDR3 region has 14 residues. Germline-derived CDR1 and CDR2 are SGHRS and YFSETQ. CDR3 sequence reads: CASSLVHGWGEAFF. CDR3 nucleotides: TGCGCCAGCAGCTTGGTTCACGGTTGGGGTGAAGCTTTCTTT.

The chain employs TRBV6-5 and TRBJ2-3, with 7 bases identical to TRBD1. Per the germline V gene, CDR1 is MNHEY and CDR2 is SVGAGI. The CDR3 spans 18 residues. J gave up 0 bases and V 2 bases, and 11 bases lay outside the gene matches. The CDR3 sequence: CASSYTALWDSSTDTQYF. The CDR3 bases are TGTGCCAGCAGTTACACGGCCTTGTGGGACAGTAGCACAGATACGCAGTATTTT.

The rearrangement uses TRBV5-1 and TRBJ2-5; D is ambiguous. Germline assignment: CDR1 SGHRS and CDR2 YFSETQ. Trimming stripped 2 bases from V and 5 bases from J, with 10 bases between. The CDR3 is 13 residues long. CDR3 nucleotides: TGCGCCAGCAGCTTTTCCCCCACGGAGACCCAGTACTTC. Translated: CASSFSPTETQYF. The whole variable domain, filled in from reference TRBV5-1 and TRBJ2-5, reads KAGVTQTPRYLIKTRGQQVTLSCSPISGHRSVSWYQQTPGQGLQFLFEYFSETQRNKGNFPGRFSGRQFSNSRSEMNVSTLELGDSALYLCASSFSPTETQYFGPGTRLLVL.

The chain joins TRBV20-1 to TRBJ1-2, with D perhaps matching TRBD1 (5 bases). The CDR3 runs 14 residues. CDR1 is DFQATT, CDR2 SNEGSKA, per germline (reference sequence). Trimming left V 1 base short and J 0 bases short, with 9 bases between. This CDR3 reads CSARGSGANYGYTF. In DNA form, the CDR3 reads TGCAGTGCTAGAGGTTCGGGGGCTAACTATGGCTACACCTTC.

This clonotype was seen a few times. The gene calls are TRBV2 and TRBJ2-3; TRBD1 agrees at 10 bases. Germline V gives CDR1 SNHLY, CDR2 FYNNEI. The CDR3 is made up of 15 amino acids. The J segment lost 3 bases and the V segment lost 3 bases, leaving 3 bases of the junction unmatched. The CDR3 DNA reads TGTGCCAGCAGTGACCGACAGGGGGCAACAGATACGCAGTATTTT. Its translation: CASSDRQGATDTQYF.

DNA for the CDR3: TGCGCCAGCAGCCGAAAGACAGGGTTCCCGAACGAGCAGTACTTC. The encoded protein is CASSRKTGFPNEQYF. This chain links TRBV5-1 with TRBJ2-7; TRBD1 matches at 7 bases. The CDR3 contains 15 residues. V was pared by 4 bases and J by 5 bases, with 12 bases of the junction left unmatched. Per the germline V gene, CDR1 is SGHRS and CDR2 is YFSETQ.

This chain connects TRBV2 to TRBJ2-1; 9 bases fit TRBD1. The length of the CDR3 is 14 residues. The V segment lost 7 bases and the J segment 4 bases; nucleotides outside the gene matches: 5. Per the germline V gene, CDR1 is SNHLY and CDR2 is FYNNEI. The CDR3 DNA follows: TGTGCCAGCAAGGGACAGGGATGGTACAATGAGCAGTTCTTC. Its protein product is CASKGQGWYNEQFF.

The CDR3 DNA reads TGTGCCAGCTCACCACTTGAGGCCGGCCACAATGAGCAGTTCTTC. The encoded protein is CASSPLEAGHNEQFF. The chain is built from TRBV18 and TRBJ2-1; D is uncertain. The CDR3 covers 15 residues. Germline CDR1 KGHSH, CDR2 LQKENI. V lost 1 base to trimming and J lost 5 bases, with 12 bases between them.

This clonotype has more than one count but fewer than ten. The CDR3: CSARDKRAGWGNEQFF. The CDR3 coding sequence is TGCAGTGCTAGAGATAAACGTGCAGGGTGGGGAAATGAGCAGTTCTTC. The chain carries TRBV20-1 and TRBJ2-1; a possible D gene is TRBD1 (5 bases). Between the trimmed V and J ends, which lost 0 bases and 7 bases, there was a span of 19 bases. The CDR3 covers 16 residues. Germline V gene sequence: CDR1 DFQATT, CDR2 SNEGSKA (reference sequence).

The table lists this clonotype with a count of one. The chain uses TRBV15 and TRBJ1-5, with D unresolved. CDR3 length: 15 amino acids. Germline CDR1 reads LNHNV; CDR2 reads YYDKDF (reference sequence). V shed 1 base and J shed 5 bases, with 12 bases lying between them. The CDR3 loop reads CATSRGRAQDQPQHF. The CDR3 DNA reads TGTGCCACCAGCAGAGGGAGGGCTCAAGATCAGCCCCAGCATTTT. Full variable domain (outside the CDR3, taken from reference TRBV15 and TRBJ1-5): DAMVIQNPRYQVTQFGKPVTLSCSQTLNHNVMYWYQQKSSQAPKLLFHYYDKDFNNEADTPDNFQSRRPNTSFCFLDIRSPGLGDTAMYLCATSRGRAQDQPQHFGDGTRLSIL.

V gene TRBV12-3 or TRBV12-4 combines with J gene TRBJ2-7; 7 nucleotides agree with TRBD1. The CDR3 is 13 amino acids. V lost 5 bases to trimming and J lost 4 bases; unmatched junction nucleotides: 5. CDR3 DNA sequence: TGTGCCAGCAGTCCCGGGGACAGATACGAGCAGTACTTC. It specifies CASSPGDRYEQYF.

This chain connects TRBV29-1 to TRBJ1-2; unclear D gene. Trimming took 3 bases from V and 4 from J, leaving 12 bases between them. CDR1 is SQVTM and CDR2 is ANQGSEA in the germline V gene. The CDR3 has 13 residues. CDR3 protein: CSVDSGLAYGYTF. As DNA, the CDR3 is TGCAGCGTTGATTCCGGCCTTGCCTATGGCTACACCTTC.

Ten or more counts support this clonotype. This chain links TRBV13 with TRBJ2-1, with 7 positions matching TRBD1. This CDR3 is built from 14 residues. V trimming: 5 bases; J trimming: 8 bases; junction bases outside the gene matches: 9. Looked up from germline, CDR1 is PRHDT and CDR2 is FYEKMQ (reference sequence). CDR3 DNA: TGTGCCAGCAGCCAAGAAGACAGGGCGGATGAGCAGTTCTTC. It specifies CASSQEDRADEQFF.

This clonotype was observed a handful of times. The chain joins TRBV28 to TRBJ2-4, with D possibly TRBD1 on 6 matching bases. The CDR3 spans 16 residues. Germline V CDR1 and CDR2: MDHEN, SYDVKM. V was clipped by 4 bases and J by 3 bases, with 16 bases between them. DNA for the CDR3: TGTGCCAGCAGTTCACCGGACAGTTTGGGCAAAAACATTCAGTACTTC. Residues: CASSSPDSLGKNIQYF.

The rearrangement links TRBV4-3 to TRBJ2-7, with a possible D match to TRBD1 (5 bases). Germline-derived CDR1 and CDR2 are LGHNA and YSLEER. The CDR3 has 12 residues. V shed 2 bases and J shed 6 bases, with 8 bases lying between them. CDR3 sequence reads: CASSQTQGEQYF. CDR3 coding DNA: TGCGCCAGCAGCCAAACCCAGGGCGAGCAGTACTTC.

This clonotype was observed a few times. This chain joins TRBV7-6 and TRBJ2-7; weak D call: TRBD2 (6 bases). Trimming took 5 bases from V and 0 from J, leaving 11 bases between them. The CDR3 runs 14 residues. Germline V gene lookup returns CDR1 SGHVS and CDR2 FNYEAQ. The CDR3 region has the DNA TGTGCCAGCAGCCACCTCGGGAGCTCCTACGAGCAGTACTTC. It yields the protein CASSHLGSSYEQYF.

This clonotype was seen repeatedly, ten times or more. This sequence joins TRBV12-3 or TRBV12-4 and TRBJ2-1; D unresolved. This CDR3 is built from 13 residues. Trimming pared 9 bases from V and 8 bases from J, leaving 17 bases between. CDR3 sequence reads: CASRNGRWDEQFF. Written as DNA, the CDR3 is TGTGCCAGTAGAAATGGCAGATGGGATGAGCAGTTCTTC.

The chain couples TRBV3-1 to TRBJ1-5; D call uncertain. Germline assignment: CDR1 LGHDT and CDR2 YNNKEL (reference sequence). V lost 1 base, J lost 1 base, and 8 bases lay in between. There are 15 residues in the CDR3. DNA for the CDR3: TGTGCCAGCAGCCAAGGGAGCGGGAGCAATCAGCCCCAGCATTTT. Amino acids: CASSQGSGSNQPQHF.

V usage is TRBV5-1 and J usage is TRBJ2-2, with TRBD1 matching over 11 bases. In germline, CDR1 is SGHRS, CDR2 YFSETQ. This CDR3 is 18 amino acids long. V gave up 7 bases and J gave up 3 bases; unmatched junction bases: 14. The CDR3 spells CASQTFSGTGGDTGELFF. The CDR3 DNA is TGCGCCAGCCAGACGTTCTCCGGGACAGGGGGGGACACCGGGGAGCTGTTTTTT.

The CDR3 DNA reads TGCAGTGCTGCAGGGACACCAAATAACTATGGCTACACCTTC. Translated, it gives CSAAGTPNNYGYTF. The V gene is TRBV20-1, the J gene TRBJ1-2, with D possibly TRBD1 on 6 matching bases. The CDR3 totals 14 residues. Germline V gene data show CDR1 as DFQATT and CDR2 as SNEGSKA (reference sequence). Trimming took 5 bases from V and 1 from J, leaving 14 bases between them.

This chain joins TRBV12-5 and TRBJ1-1; unclear D gene. Germline-derived CDR1 and CDR2 are LGHNT and FRNRAP. The CDR3 has 13 residues. V was cut by 2 bases and J by 0 bases, with 4 bases left in between. The CDR3 nucleotides are TGTGCTAGTGGTTTGTCTATGAACACTGAAGCTTTCTTT. It codes for CASGLSMNTEAFF.

Many counts were recorded for this clonotype. This chain connects TRBV5-1 to TRBJ2-5; D is unclear. The ends were cut back, 0 bases at V and 1 base at J, with 4 bases in the middle. The CDR3 consists of 13 residues. Germline lookup yields CDR1 SGHRS and CDR2 YFSETQ. CDR3 DNA sequence: TGCGCCAGCAGCTTGGAGGGCCAAGAGACCCAGTACTTC. Translating gives CASSLEGQETQYF.